This TCR beta chain was recovered during a study of response to subunit inactivated influenza vaccine (dated by TCRdb to the late 2010s). Background for the entire study: Deep quantitative profiling of the T cell receptor repertoire was used in the study to follow responses to a trivalent subunit inactivated influenza vaccine. Broad study findings and their caveats: According to the authors, only a limited number of new T cells may be recruited by each seasonal influenza vaccination.

This clonotype was seen ten or more times. Its target antigen remains unknown. Base qualities are not provided; no much larger clone lies one nucleotide away. The library was prepared using RT-PCR. Reads for this sample came from an Illumina HiSeq 2500. The public reads were quality trimmed at Q25 with fastp and then assembled into clones with MiXCR by TCRdb, keeping productive beta chains. Here each entry gathers all rows of one CDR3 protein and keeps the most common genes and DNA. In this sample the table shows roughly 700,000 distinct CDR3 sequences, around 13% of which occur a single time. Of the sample, 5.5% to 8% falls within the top ten clones. The cysteine opens and the phenylalanine closes a CDR3 of 20 amino acids. Only the CDR3 region is kept as DNA, spanning 60 bases read in frame from base 1. From the germline V gene (reference sequence), CDR1 is DFQATT and CDR2 is SNEGSKA. V sheds 4 bases and J sheds 0 bases, leaving 28 bases between their ends.

Sequenced material: PBMCs from blood, taken 14 days before vaccination. The chain is encoded by TRBV20-1 joined to TRBJ2-1; the D element might be TRBD1 or TRBD2, as each aligns at 5 bases. This TCR was recovered from a man aged 50-60 years who received an inactivated influenza vaccine. Donor details come from another sample of the same person, matched by shared clones. The DNA sequence follows: TGCAGTGCTACCAAATTTGGGACGGACGGAAGCACCCGCTCCTACAATGAGCAGTTCTTC. This yields the protein CSATKFGTDGSTRSYNEQFF.